The 13 T cell receptor beta chains below come from one sample, sequenced in a study of neoadjuvant anti-PD-1 for oral cavity cancer. Profiled with immunoSEQ multiplex PCR; TCRdb holds only in-frame clones, not every one. The sample has some 20,000 clones, approximately 70% seen once. Specimen: PBMCs, collected before nivolumab (anti-PD-1) treatment. These receptor sequences come from a person aged 35-79 years with oral cavity squamous cell carcinoma.

The rearrangement links TRBV28 to TRBJ1-5; no definite D call. Germline CDR1 reads MDHEN; CDR2 reads SYDVKM. The CDR3 covers 14 residues. V lost 5 bases and J 8 bases, leaving 16 bases between the germline ends. Here the CDR3 reads CASSPPHHEEPQHF. The CDR3 DNA reads as TGTGCCAGCAGTCCACCTCATCACGAGGAGCCCCAGCATTTT.

Only a few counts were recorded for this clone. The V and J genes are TRBV4-1 and TRBJ2-7, with D perhaps TRBD2 (6 bases). V lost 1 base and J 0 bases, leaving 13 bases between the germline ends. This CDR3 is built from 16 residues. Germline V gives CDR1 MGHRA, CDR2 YSYEKL. The chain's CDR3 is CASSQGASGFSYEQYF. CDR3 nucleotide sequence: TGCGCCAGCAGCCAAGGTGCAAGCGGGTTCTCCTACGAGCAGTACTTC.

V and J are TRBV28 and TRBJ1-2; D not certain. Per the germline V gene, CDR1 is MDHEN and CDR2 is SYDVKM. Trimming took 6 bases from V and 1 from J, leaving 12 bases between them. CDR3 length: 14 residues. The CDR3, as DNA: TGTGCCAGCAGCCCTCAAGCGTTTAACTATGGCTACACCTTC. This gives the protein CASSPQAFNYGYTF.

This sequence joins TRBV10-3 and TRBJ2-1; 8 nucleotides line up with TRBD2. Germline CDR1 and CDR2: ENHRY and SYGVKD. Losses at the gene ends were 0 bases for V and 7 bases for J; bases not matched to a gene: 2. The CDR3 is made up of 14 amino acids. CDR3 in DNA: TGTGCCATCAGTGAGTCTAGCGGGAAAAATGAGCAGTTCTTC. It yields the protein CAISESSGKNEQFF.

The chain uses TRBV6-1 and TRBJ2-1; D may correspond to TRBD1 or TRBD2 (5 bases each). V was trimmed by 1 base and J by 7 bases, leaving 14 bases between them. The length of the CDR3 is 15 residues. Germline-derived CDR1 and CDR2 are MNHNS and SASEGT. As DNA, the CDR3 is TGTGCCAGCAGTGAAGTCCTGGGGGTCTCAAATGAGCAGTTCTTC. Translation gives CASSEVLGVSNEQFF.

The sample holds a few counts of this clone. The V and J genes are TRBV29-1 and TRBJ1-1; D is undetermined. Trimming took off 4 bases at V and 0 bases at J, with 6 bases between the two ends. The CDR3 sequence is 12 residues long. The germline V gene has CDR1 SQVTM and CDR2 ANQGSEA. The CDR3 sequence: CSVVGVNTEAFF. DNA of the CDR3: TGCAGCGTTGTGGGCGTGAACACTGAAGCTTTCTTT.

The V call is TRBV28, the J call TRBJ1-4, with D hard to call. CDR1 and CDR2 (germline): MDHEN, SYDVKM. V was cut by 3 bases and J by 8 bases, with 7 bases left in between. This CDR3 comprises 12 residues. This chain's CDR3 is CASSFPREKLFF. CDR3 coding DNA: TGTGCCAGCAGTTTCCCCAGAGAAAAACTGTTTTTT.

This chain links TRBV18 with TRBJ2-5, with no clear D. V lost 6 bases and J 0 bases, leaving 2 bases between the germline ends. The CDR3 spans 11 residues. The germline V gene encodes CDR1 KGHSH and CDR2 LQKENI. The CDR3 sequence is CASSYQETQYF. The CDR3 DNA sequence: TGTGCCAGCTCCTACCAAGAGACCCAGTACTTC. The whole variable domain, filled in from reference TRBV18 and TRBJ2-5, reads NAGVMQNPRHLVRRRGQEARLRCSPMKGHSHVYWYRQLPEEGLKFMVYLQKENIIDESGMPKERFSAEFPKEGPSILRIQQVVRGDSAAYFCASSYQETQYFGPGTRLLVL.

The chain joins TRBV6-1 to TRBJ1-2; D remains unclear. This CDR3 contains 13 residues. The germline V gene has CDR1 MNHNS and CDR2 SASEGT. The germline V and J ends were trimmed by 4 bases and 4 bases, with 10 bases remaining between them. CDR3 nucleotide sequence: TGTGCCAGCAGTGTGGTCGCAGCCTATGGCTACACCTTC. It specifies CASSVVAAYGYTF.

The rearrangement uses TRBV25-1 and TRBJ2-5, with 9 nucleotides matching TRBD2. The J call may be mistaken, given a closer DNA end match to TRBJ2-7. This CDR3 has 14 residues. Germline V gene sequence: CDR1 MGHDK, CDR2 SYGVNS. The CDR3 loop reads CASRDSGSRDEQYF. The CDR3 nucleotides read TGTGCCAGCAGGGATAGCGGGAGTAGAGACGAGCAGTACTTC.

The V gene is TRBV5-6, the J gene TRBJ1-1; D is possibly TRBD1 (6 bases). The V gene's germline CDR1 is SGHDT and CDR2 YYEEEE. CDR3 length: 14 residues. The V and J ends lost 5 bases and 4 bases respectively, with 15 bases between them. The CDR3: CASSLIGGSTEAFF. DNA for the CDR3: TGTGCCAGCAGTTTGATAGGGGGTAGCACTGAAGCTTTCTTT.

The genes are TRBV29-1 and TRBJ2-5; 8 nucleotides line up with TRBD2. Trimming removed 5 bases from V and 4 bases from J; junction bases left unmatched: 0. Germline V gives CDR1 SQVTM, CDR2 ANQGSEA. This CDR3 is built from 11 residues. CDR3 sequence: CSVSGGETQYF. CDR3 nucleotides: TGCAGCGTTAGCGGGGGAGAGACCCAGTACTTC.

V usage is TRBV19 and J usage is TRBJ1-1, with 7 bases that match TRBD1. J lost 5 bases, V lost 5 bases, and 8 bases had no gene match. The CDR3 is made up of 14 amino acids. Per the germline V gene, CDR1 is LNHDA and CDR2 is SQIVND (reference sequence). The CDR3 DNA is TGTGCCAGTAGTGCTACAGGGGTATGGACTGAAGCTTTCTTT. Residues: CASSATGVWTEAFF. The variable domain in full, completed from reference TRBV19 and TRBJ1-1, reads DGGITQSPKYLFRKEGQNVTLSCEQNLNHDAMYWYRQDPGQGLRLIYYSQIVNDFQKGDIAEGYSVSREKKESFPLTVTSAQKNPTAFYLCASSATGVWTEAFFGQGTRLTVV.